These 26 T cell receptor beta chains share one sample of origin, sequenced in a study of STAT5B mutations in CD4+ large granular lymphocyte leukemia. Measured with immunoSEQ multiplex PCR; TCRdb has only the in-frame clones, and not every one. There are some 30,000 clones in the sample; about four fifths occur only once, and just over 2.5% lies in the top ten. Source material: CD4+ T cells from blood buffy coats. Every receptor here comes from a human donor in good health.

This clone was observed once. The chain links TRBV4-2 to TRBJ2-5; TRBD2 agrees at 15 bases. The CDR3 has 17 residues. V was clipped by 4 bases and J by 6 bases; unmatched bases: 9. The V gene's germline CDR1 is LGHNA and CDR2 YNFKEQ. The DNA of the CDR3 is TGTGCCAGCAGCCCTCAGGGACTAGCGGGGGGACGTCAGACCCAGTACTTC. Its protein is CASSPQGLAGGRQTQYF.

This chain joins TRBV4-1 and TRBJ2-3; D is undetermined. There are 17 residues in the CDR3. Germline values: CDR1 MGHRA, CDR2 YSYEKL. The ends were cut back, 1 base at V and 0 bases at J, with 14 bases in the middle. The CDR3 coding sequence is TGCGCCAGCAGCCAAGGCGCACGGTTCGGAAGCACAGATACGCAGTATTTT. Translating it yields CASSQGARFGSTDTQYF.

The rearrangement uses TRBV6-5 and TRBJ2-5, with 8 bases matching TRBD2. This CDR3 is built from 13 residues. V trimming: 0 bases; J trimming: 13 bases; junction bases outside the gene matches: 7. Germline V gives CDR1 MNHEY, CDR2 SVGAGI. The CDR3 region is CASSYSLSGEAYF. Here the CDR3 DNA reads TGTGCCAGCAGTTACTCACTTAGCGGGGAGGCGTACTTC.

The chain couples TRBV11-3 to TRBJ2-5, with D perhaps matching TRBD1 (5 bases). CDR3 length: 14 amino acids. Per the germline V gene, CDR1 is SGHNT and CDR2 is YENEEA. The germline V and J ends were trimmed by 4 bases and 7 bases, with 16 bases remaining between them. The CDR3 protein is CASSYQTGQGTQYF. The CDR3 DNA reads TGTGCCAGCAGCTATCAAACAGGCCAGGGGACCCAGTACTTC.

Concerning this clone itself: A read error may account for a junction end that differs from germline. This chain connects TRBV5-6 to TRBJ2-1, with 9 bases fitting TRBD2. CDR1 is SGHDT and CDR2 is YYEEEE in the germline V gene. CDR3 size: 15 residues. Written as DNA, the CDR3 is TGTGCCAGCACCTTGGGGATAGCGGGAGACAATGAGCAGTTCTTC. The encoded protein is CASTLGIAGDNEQFF.

In this sample, this clone turned up a few times. The V call is TRBV2, the J call TRBJ1-5, with a tentative D call TRBD1 (5 bases). V lost 8 bases and J lost 6, with 14 bases in between. From germline, CDR1 is SNHLY and CDR2 FYNNEI. This CDR3 contains 13 residues. The DNA for the CDR3 is TGTGCCAGCTTGGAGGGGCTCGGTCAGCCCCAGCATTTT. The encoded protein is CASLEGLGQPQHF.

The gene calls are TRBV5-1 and TRBJ1-2; D call uncertain. Germline V gene lookup returns CDR1 SGHRS and CDR2 YFSETQ. V was pared by 6 bases and J by 0 bases, with 15 bases between. This CDR3 spans 15 amino acids. This CDR3 reads CASTLADPANYGYTF. The CDR3 DNA follows: TGCGCCAGCACCTTAGCGGATCCGGCTAACTATGGCTACACCTTC.

The genes are TRBV18 and TRBJ1-4; 8 bases are a match to TRBD1. The germline CDR1 and CDR2 sequences are KGHSH and LQKENI. V shed 3 bases, J shed 7 bases, and the junction held 4 bases outside the gene matches. CDR3 size: 14 residues. CDR3 loop: CASSPGRGPEKLFF. CDR3 nucleotides: TGTGCCAGCTCACCGGGCAGGGGGCCTGAAAAACTGTTTTTT.

The chain links TRBV9 to TRBJ2-2; D gene unclear. The CDR3 consists of 13 residues. V was clipped by 3 bases and J by 5 bases, with 8 bases between them. CDR1 SGDLS and CDR2 YYNGEE come from the germline V gene. DNA of the CDR3: TGTGCCAGCAGCGCCCGGACGACCGGGGAGCTGTTTTTT. It is translated as CASSARTTGELFF.

This clone was seen more than once but under ten times. This chain connects TRBV11-2 to TRBJ1-3, with D unclear. V lost 2 bases and J 9 bases, leaving 11 bases between the germline ends. Germline assignment: CDR1 SGHAT and CDR2 FQNNGV. CDR3 length: 13 amino acids. CDR3 region: CASSLFFGRTIYF. The CDR3 DNA sequence: TGTGCCAGCAGCTTATTCTTTGGTCGCACCATATATTTT.

The CDR3 region has the DNA TGTGCCAGCAGCTTAGCGGCAGAGACCCAGTACTTC. Protein product: CASSLAAETQYF. The chain recombines TRBV7-9 with TRBJ2-5; D remains ambiguous. This CDR3 has 12 amino acids. CDR1 and CDR2 (germline): SEHNR, FQNEAQ (reference sequence). The ends were cut back, 0 bases at V and 4 bases at J, with 3 bases in the middle.

The V call is TRBV27, the J call TRBJ1-6; D is ambiguous. Per germline, CDR1 MNHEY and CDR2 SMNVEV (reference sequence). V gave up 5 bases and J gave up 8 bases, with 7 bases separating them. This CDR3 is 12 amino acids long. The DNA of the CDR3 is TGTGCCAGCAGTCCGACACATTCACCCCTCCACTTT. Amino acid sequence: CASSPTHSPLHF.

The genes are TRBV30 and TRBJ2-7, with a weak D call TRBD1 (5 bases). With 2 bases removed from V and 11 bases from J, the gap between germline ends came to 16 bases. Germline assignment: CDR1 GTSNPN and CDR2 SVGIG (reference sequence). The CDR3 consists of 12 residues. This chain's CDR3 is CAWSLQGAPKYF. The CDR3 DNA reads TGTGCCTGGAGTCTGCAAGGGGCCCCAAAGTACTTC.

This clone was counted only a few times. The rearrangement joins TRBV4-1 to TRBJ1-4; TRBD1 matches 7 bases. The V gene end was trimmed by 0 bases and the J gene end by 6 bases; junction bases not matched to a gene: 7. Germline CDR1 reads MGHRA; CDR2 reads YSYEKL. This CDR3 contains 16 residues. CDR3 sequence (DNA): TGCGCCAGCAGCCAAGATTTCCAAACAGGGGATGAAAAACTGTTTTTT. This codes for CASSQDFQTGDEKLFF.

This chain connects TRBV5-1 to TRBJ2-3; 9 bases align to TRBD2. The CDR3 runs 18 residues. Germline CDR1 SGHRS, CDR2 YFSETQ. The junction had 16 bases not matched to a gene; V was cut back by 5 bases and J by 3 bases. The CDR3 bases are TGCGCCAGCAGAAAAACAGTCGGCGGGGGGGAGATTACAGATACGCAGTATTTT. This sequence encodes CASRKTVGGGEITDTQYF.

This chain connects TRBV6-5 to TRBJ1-3; D gene ambiguous. The CDR3 runs to 11 residues. Trimming shortened V by 6 bases and J by 5 bases, and 5 bases separated the two germline ends. Germline CDR1 and CDR2: MNHEY and SVGAGI. The CDR3 sequence is CASRNRNTIYF. CDR3 nucleotides: TGTGCCAGCAGAAATCGAAACACCATATATTTT.

The chain is built from TRBV10-3 and TRBJ1-3, with D maybe TRBD1 (6 bases). CDR1 and CDR2 (germline): ENHRY, SYGVKD. V was clipped by 9 bases and J by 0 bases, with 6 bases between them. The CDR3 sequence is 12 residues long. As DNA, the CDR3 is TGTGCCATACAGGGCTCTGGAAACACCATATATTTT. It translates to CAIQGSGNTIYF.

The chain carries TRBV11-2 and TRBJ2-1, with 7 bases fitting TRBD1. In germline, CDR1 is SGHAT, CDR2 FQNNGV. The V gene end was trimmed by 0 bases and the J gene end by 3 bases; junction bases not matched to a gene: 2. The CDR3 consists of 15 residues. Written as DNA, the CDR3 is TGTGCCAGCAGCTTAGATTGGGACAGCTACAATGAGCAGTTCTTC. It encodes CASSLDWDSYNEQFF.

This clone was detected once. The chain recombines TRBV6-6 with TRBJ1-5; D might be TRBD1 (6 bases). Trimming left V 0 bases short and J 6 bases short, with 15 bases between. The CDR3 consists of 16 residues. The germline CDR1 and CDR2 sequences are MNHNY and SVGAGI (reference sequence). The CDR3: CASSYSWAGAGQPQHF. The CDR3 nucleotides read TGTGCCAGCAGTTACTCCTGGGCAGGGGCCGGTCAGCCCCAGCATTTT.

The V gene is TRBV7-9, the J gene TRBJ1-4, with no clear D. The CDR3 is 13 residues long. V was clipped by 2 bases and J by 4 bases, with 5 bases between them. The germline V gene encodes CDR1 SEHNR and CDR2 FQNEAQ (reference sequence). CDR3 region: CASSLLFNEKLFF. The CDR3 DNA follows: TGTGCCAGCAGCTTACTCTTTAATGAAAAACTGTTTTTT.

V is TRBV14 and J is TRBJ2-1; D not resolved. This CDR3 spans 11 amino acids. Germline V gene lookup returns CDR1 SGHDN and CDR2 FVKESK. Trimming pared 5 bases from V and 9 bases from J, leaving 8 bases between. The CDR3 protein is CASSLDGEQFF. In nucleotides, the CDR3 is TGTGCCAGCAGCTTAGACGGTGAGCAGTTCTTC.

This sequence joins TRBV7-2 and TRBJ2-5; the match to TRBD2 covers 13 bases. The CDR3 contains 18 residues. Looked up from germline, CDR1 is SGHTA and CDR2 is FQGNSA. Losses at the gene ends were 1 base for V and 1 base for J; bases not matched to a gene: 6. The DNA of the CDR3 is TGTGCCAGCAGCTTAGAAGGGGGACTAGCGGGAAGCCAAGAGACCCAGTACTTC. This gives the protein CASSLEGGLAGSQETQYF.

With respect to this clone: At one boundary the junction diverges from the germline segment, which might be a read error. The chain uses TRBV13 and TRBJ2-7; D not certain. The CDR3 extends over 14 amino acids. Germline CDR1 reads PRHDT; CDR2 reads FYEKMQ (reference sequence). CDR3 amino acids: CASSLGITHYEQYF. For the CDR3, the DNA is TGTGCCAGCAGCCTAGGGATCACCCACTACGAGCAGTACTTC.

This clone was picked up a small number of times. This sequence joins TRBV9 and TRBJ1-1; the D is unclear. Trimming removed 4 bases at V and 3 bases at J, with 19 bases between. The CDR3 totals 16 residues. Germline CDR1 and CDR2: SGDLS and YYNGEE. CDR3 protein: CASSLTSFVADTEAFF. CDR3 DNA: TGTGCCAGCAGCCTAACCTCATTTGTCGCGGACACTGAAGCTTTCTTT.

The rearrangement links TRBV28 to TRBJ1-2, with D unclear. Germline-derived CDR1 and CDR2 are MDHEN and SYDVKM. This CDR3 region has 15 residues. V was clipped by 3 bases and J by 4 bases, with 15 bases between them. This CDR3 is CASSFSGMPSYGYTF. CDR3 bases: TGTGCCAGCAGTTTTTCCGGGATGCCTAGCTATGGCTACACCTTC.

This clone occurred once. J is TRBJ2-1 and V is TRBV4-3; no definite D call. CDR1 and CDR2 from the germline V gene are LGHNA and YSLEER. The CDR3 runs to 13 residues. The V gene lost 3 bases and the J gene lost 10 bases, with 13 bases spanning the gap. The chain's CDR3 is CASSQEPRVEQFF. The CDR3 DNA sequence: TGCGCCAGCAGCCAGGAGCCCCGGGTGGAGCAGTTCTTC.